This is a list of T cell receptor beta chains from one sample in a study of a mutant IDH1 vaccine in newly diagnosed glioma. Which antigens these TCRs recognize remains unknown. The repertoire was sequenced with immunoSEQ multiplex PCR; TCRdb's copy has only in-frame clones and lacks some. The repertoire consists of roughly 76,000 clones, with about 82% occurring once and the leading ten covering 2% to 2.5%. Sequencing was performed on PBMCs, taken from a glioma patient whose treatment included an IDH1 peptide vaccine. The source is a young man with glioma. Some clones in this sample may be carry-over from other donors' samples. Each CDR3 is given with its conserved first and last residue. D genes are given only for firm matches. Clone size is given for some rows only: seen once, a few or many times, or a class if the clone is expanded.

v_gene: TRBV2
d_gene: TRBD2
j_gene: TRBJ2-7
abundance: NA
CDR3nt: TGTGCCAGCGGCTTGACTAGCGGGGGAAAGTCTACCTACGAGCAGTACTTC
CDR3aa: CASGLTSGGKSTYEQYF

v_gene: TRBV5-1
d_gene: NA
j_gene: TRBJ1-2
abundance: NA
CDR3nt: TGCGCCAGCAGCTTGGAAGTAGGGCCGACCTCTATCACCTTC
CDR3aa: CASSLEVGPTSITF

v_gene: TRBV7-2
d_gene: NA
j_gene: TRBJ1-6
abundance: NA
CDR3nt: TGTGCCAGCAGCTTGAGGCTCCTCAATTCACCCCTCCACTTT
CDR3aa: CASSLRLLNSPLHF

v_gene: TRBV4-2
d_gene: NA
j_gene: TRBJ2-3
abundance: NA
CDR3nt: TGTGCCAGCAGCCAAGAAGGCTGGGGGGGCACAGATACGCAGTATTTT
CDR3aa: CASSQEGWGGTDTQYF

v_gene: TRBV28
d_gene: NA
j_gene: TRBJ1-5
abundance: NA
CDR3nt: TGTGCCAGCAGCTCCACTAATCAGCCCCAGCATTTT
CDR3aa: CASSSTNQPQHF

v_gene: TRBV4-2
d_gene: NA
j_gene: TRBJ2-6
abundance: few
CDR3nt: TGTGCCAGCAGCCAAGAGTCGACCTCTGGGGCCAACGTCCTGACTTTC
CDR3aa: CASSQESTSGANVLTF

v_gene: TRBV27
d_gene: NA
j_gene: TRBJ2-1
abundance: NA
CDR3nt: TGTGCCAGCAGTTTGATCGGGGATGAGCAGTTCTTC
CDR3aa: CASSLIGDEQFF

v_gene: TRBV11-3
d_gene: NA
j_gene: TRBJ2-1
abundance: NA
CDR3nt: TGTGCCAGCAGCTTCAGGGAGGATGAGCAGTTCTTC
CDR3aa: CASSFREDEQFF

v_gene: TRBV19
d_gene: NA
j_gene: TRBJ1-5
abundance: few
CDR3nt: TGTGCCACCCAGGTGGCTGGCAATCAGCCCCAGCATTTT
CDR3aa: CATQVAGNQPQHF

v_gene: TRBV13
d_gene: NA
j_gene: TRBJ1-1
abundance: NA
CDR3nt: TGTGCCAGCAGCTTAAGGCTAAAGGCTTTCTTT
CDR3aa: CASSLRLKAFF

v_gene: TRBV5-1
d_gene: TRBD1
j_gene: TRBJ1-1
abundance: NA
CDR3nt: TGCGCCAGCAGTACAGGGGATGTTGGCACTGAAGCTTTCTTT
CDR3aa: CASSTGDVGTEAFF

v_gene: TRBV18
d_gene: TRBD1
j_gene: TRBJ2-3
abundance: NA
CDR3nt: TGTGCCAGCTCACTAAGATTTGGGACAGGGGCCCACACAGATACGCAGTATTTT
CDR3aa: CASSLRFGTGAHTDTQYF

v_gene: TRBV14
d_gene: NA
j_gene: TRBJ1-1
abundance: NA
CDR3nt: TGTGCCAGCAGCCGTCGACAGGTTAACACTGAAGCTTTCTTT
CDR3aa: CASSRRQVNTEAFF

v_gene: TRBV6-5
d_gene: TRBD1
j_gene: TRBJ1-2
abundance: NA
CDR3nt: TGTGCCAGCAGTTACTCGGGGACAGGCAGTGGCTACACCTTC
CDR3aa: CASSYSGTGSGYTF

v_gene: TRBV6-6
d_gene: TRBD1
j_gene: TRBJ1-2
abundance: NA
CDR3nt: TGTGCCAGCAGAGCCGGGACAGGGACTGGCTACACCTTC
CDR3aa: CASRAGTGTGYTF

v_gene: TRBV4-2
d_gene: TRBD1
j_gene: TRBJ1-1
abundance: NA
CDR3nt: TGTGCCAGCAGCCTGGGACAGGGTACTGAAGCTTTCTTT
CDR3aa: CASSLGQGTEAFF

v_gene: TRBV19
d_gene: NA
j_gene: TRBJ1-5
abundance: NA
CDR3nt: TGTGCCAGTAGTACACAGGGTTATAGCAATCAGCCCCAGCATTTT
CDR3aa: CASSTQGYSNQPQHF

v_gene: TRBV30
d_gene: NA
j_gene: TRBJ1-1
abundance: NA
CDR3nt: TGTGCCTGGATTTCAAGGGTCTCCGGCACTGAAGCTTTCTTT
CDR3aa: CAWISRVSGTEAFF